One sample yielded the 8 T cell receptor beta chains listed below, sequenced in a study of blood T cell repertoires in COVID-19. Measured with immunoSEQ multiplex PCR; TCRdb has only the in-frame clones, and not every one. The sample has roughly 170,000 clones, approximately 80% seen once; the top ten hold roughly 7.1%. The sequenced material came from peripheral blood. Receptors were obtained from a human donor in a cohort sampled during active COVID-19.

This clone was seen more than once but under ten times. The chain recombines TRBV2 with TRBJ2-2; 8 bases line up with TRBD1. CDR1 and CDR2 (germline): SNHLY, FYNNEI. This CDR3 has 15 amino acids. V lost 9 bases to trimming and J lost 4 bases; unmatched junction nucleotides: 10. The CDR3: CARSFTGGSTGELFF. The CDR3 coding sequence is TGTGCCAGGAGTTTCACAGGGGGTTCCACCGGGGAGCTGTTTTTT.

This chain connects TRBV15 to TRBJ2-7; a possible D gene is TRBD1 (6 bases). The V end was cut by 0 bases, the J end by 5 bases, with 11 bases between. Germline V gene sequence: CDR1 LNHNV, CDR2 YYDKDF (reference sequence). The length of the CDR3 is 14 residues. The CDR3 sequence is CATSRDAAGDEQYF. The CDR3 DNA reads as TGTGCCACCAGCAGAGACGCAGCAGGGGACGAGCAGTACTTC. The full variable domain, with the rest looked up from reference TRBV15 and TRBJ2-7, is DAMVIQNPRYQVTQFGKPVTLSCSQTLNHNVMYWYQQKSSQAPKLLFHYYDKDFNNEADTPDNFQSRRPNTSFCFLDIRSPGLGDTAMYLCATSRDAAGDEQYFGPGTRLTVT.

This sequence joins TRBV12-5 and TRBJ1-4; no clear D gene. Deletions cut 0 bases from V and 8 bases from J, with 10 bases between. Per germline, CDR1 LGHNT and CDR2 FRNRAP. This CDR3 region has 14 residues. The CDR3 sequence: CASGLVETSEKLFF. The CDR3 nucleotides are TGTGCTAGTGGTTTGGTAGAAACTTCGGAAAAACTGTTTTTT.

The CDR3 sequence is CASSLGLAGVYNEQFF. The CDR3, as DNA: TGCGCCAGCAGCTTGGGGCTAGCGGGGGTTTACAATGAGCAGTTCTTC. The genes are TRBV5-1 and TRBJ2-1, with 10 bases lining up with TRBD2. The ends lost 0 bases at V and 4 bases at J; junction bases unmatched: 4. CDR1 SGHRS and CDR2 YFSETQ come from the germline V gene. This CDR3 comprises 16 residues.

The V and J genes are TRBV4-1 and TRBJ2-7, with 8 bases fitting TRBD2. V was pared by 4 bases and J by 5 bases, with 13 bases of the junction left unmatched. There are 16 residues in the CDR3. CDR1 MGHRA and CDR2 YSYEKL come from the germline V gene. The CDR3 nucleotides are TGCGCCAGCAGCCGGCAGCGGGGGCAGGGGAGCGACGAGCAGTACTTC. Amino acid sequence: CASSRQRGQGSDEQYF.

Only a few counts were recorded for this clone. The chain links TRBV20-1 to TRBJ2-3; weak D call: TRBD2 (5 bases). Germline assignment: CDR1 DFQATT and CDR2 SNEGSKA (reference sequence). The CDR3 spans 13 residues. The V gene lost 3 bases and the J gene lost 5 bases, with 12 bases spanning the gap. The CDR3 sequence is CSASGLSQDTQYF. The DNA for the CDR3 is TGCAGTGCTAGTGGACTGTCACAAGATACGCAGTATTTT.

This chain joins TRBV15 and TRBJ2-7; D gene uncertain. The V gene lost 5 bases and the J gene lost 5 bases, with 16 bases spanning the gap. CDR1 and CDR2 from the germline V gene are LNHNV and YYDKDF (reference sequence). The CDR3 contains 14 residues. CDR3 amino acids: CATSLPGRPDEQYF. In nucleotides, the CDR3 is TGTGCCACCAGCCTCCCTGGGCGTCCGGACGAGCAGTACTTC.

This clone was counted a few times. The chain recombines TRBV29-1 with TRBJ1-1; a weak D match, TRBD1 (6 bases). This CDR3 spans 15 amino acids. The ends were cut back, 4 bases at V and 3 bases at J, with 18 bases in the middle. CDR1 and CDR2 (germline): SQVTM, ANQGSEA. CDR3 bases: TGCAGCGTTGCGTCACAGGGAAGTAAGGACACTGAAGCTTTCTTT. It yields the protein CSVASQGSKDTEAFF.